A single sample gave rise to the 25 T cell receptor beta chains below, sequenced in a study of CD8+CD57+ T cells in acquired aplastic anemia. Researchers used genomic DNA as the template to profile TCR beta VDJ and CDR3. TCRdb called the reads again in MiXCR, with one record for every CDR3 protein. The sample contains about 200,000 distinct CDR3 sequences, roughly 35% of which appear only once. Sequences were obtained from sorted CD4+, CD8+, or CD8+CD57+ T cells (not recorded which) from PBMCs. These receptors were collected from a human donor in good health, serving as a control.

This clonotype was detected ten times or more. The chain carries TRBV20-1 and TRBJ2-7; TRBD1 agrees at 7 bases. CDR3 length: 11 residues. V lost 7 bases, J lost 3 bases, and 3 bases stayed unmatched. In germline, CDR1 is DFQATT, CDR2 SNEGSKA (reference sequence). The CDR3 region is CSVRTGYEQYF. In DNA, the CDR3 is TGCAGTGTAAGGACAGGCTACGAGCAGTACTTC.

This clonotype has ten or more counts. This chain connects TRBV12-3 or TRBV12-4 to TRBJ2-1, with TRBD2 identical over 7 bases. V shed 6 bases, J shed 4 bases, and the junction held 3 bases outside the gene matches. CDR3 length: 13 residues. The CDR3 coding sequence is TGTGCCAGCAGAAGCGGGGTATACAATGAGCAGTTCTTC. It codes for CASRSGVYNEQFF.

Turning to this clonotype: In this CDR3 the conserved last residue, phenylalanine or tryptophan, is missing, so a read error is likely. No DNA is shown, since the ends of the CDR3 on it are uncertain; the CDR3 is the one TCRdb lists. The CDR3: CATSRERQANY. The chain uses TRBV15 and TRBJ1-4. The CDR3 is 11 residues long, counting both termini. Germline CDR1 and CDR2: LNHNV and YYDKDF (reference sequence).

This clonotype was observed at least ten times. J is TRBJ1-1 and V is TRBV20-1; D uncertain. V was pared by 0 bases and J by 4 bases, with 9 bases between. In germline, CDR1 is DFQATT, CDR2 SNEGSKA (reference sequence). The CDR3 loop spans 13 amino acids. CDR3 sequence (DNA): TGCAGTGCTAGAGACGGCTCCATCACTGAAGCTTTCTTT. This translates into CSARDGSITEAFF.

Points on this clonotype: This clone may be a read error of a much larger clone one base away. The chain joins TRBV5-4 to TRBJ1-2; the D gene is possibly TRBD1 (6 bases). This CDR3 has 12 amino acids. CDR1 and CDR2 from the germline V gene are SGHNT and YYREEE (reference sequence). CDR3 amino acids: CAGSLDRSGYTF. CDR3 DNA sequence: TGTGCCGGCAGCTTGGACAGATCCGGCTACACCTTC.

This clonotype was detected ten times or more. V gene TRBV20-1 combines with J gene TRBJ1-2, with D perhaps matching TRBD1 (6 bases). Germline V gives CDR1 DFQATT, CDR2 SNEGSKA (reference sequence). The CDR3 runs 14 residues. V gave up 6 bases and J gave up 4 bases, with 18 bases separating them. CDR3 sequence (DNA): TGCAGTGCAGTACAGGGTGAGGAGGTCTATGGCTACACCTTC. Residues: CSAVQGEEVYGYTF.

For this clonotype: Relative to the germline gene, one junction end is altered; a read error may explain this. The V call is TRBV5-1, the J call TRBJ2-5, with D perhaps TRBD2 (7 bases). Per germline, CDR1 SGHRS and CDR2 YFSETQ. The CDR3 totals 14 residues. CDR3: CASSLGGGQEAQYF. The CDR3, as DNA: TGCGCCAGCAGCTTGGGCGGGGGACAAGAGGCCCAGTACTTC. Using reference TRBV5-1 and TRBJ2-5 for the parts outside the CDR3, the full variable domain is KAGVTQTPRYLIKTRGQQVTLSCSPISGHRSVSWYQQTPGQGLQFLFEYFSETQRNKGNFPGRFSGRQFSNSRSEMNVSTLELGDSALYLCASSLGGGQEAQYFGPGTRLLVL.

The CDR3, as DNA: TGCAGTGCTGGTGACAGGGGAAGAGGATACGAGCAGTACTTC. This sequence encodes CSAGDRGRGYEQYF. The chain uses TRBV20-1 and TRBJ2-7, with 8 nucleotides matching TRBD1. CDR1 and CDR2 from the germline V gene are DFQATT and SNEGSKA (reference sequence). The CDR3 sequence is 14 residues long. V gave up 5 bases and J gave up 4 bases; unmatched junction bases: 10.

As regards this clonotype: A much bigger clone sits one base away, suggesting this may be a read error. The chain joins TRBV9 to TRBJ1-1; 7 bases are shared with TRBD1. This CDR3 has 17 amino acids. CDR1 SGDLS and CDR2 YYNGEE come from the germline V gene. Unmatched junction bases numbered 11, after V lost 0 bases and J lost 3 bases. The CDR3: CASSVGTGRDMDTEAFF. DNA for the CDR3: TGTGCCAGCAGCGTAGGGACAGGACGCGACATGGACACTGAAGCTTTCTTT.

This clonotype has at least ten counts. The chain has TRBV19 and TRBJ2-2; weak D call: TRBD2 (6 bases). The CDR3 contains 12 residues. CDR1 and CDR2 from the germline V gene are LNHDA and SQIVND (reference sequence). Trimming took off 7 bases at V and 8 bases at J, with 11 bases between the two ends. The CDR3 nucleotides are TGTGCCAGTAATTTGGGGAGGGGGGAGCTGTTTTTT. It specifies CASNLGRGELFF.

On this clonotype: Since a much larger clone is just one base distant, this may be a read error. The chain employs TRBV7-2 and TRBJ1-2; D is unresolved. V lost 6 bases to trimming and J lost 1 base, with 9 bases between them. The CDR3 has 13 residues. The germline CDR1 and CDR2 sequences are SGHTA and FQGNSA. CDR3 protein: CASSLGFNYGYTF. CDR3 nucleotides: TGTGCCAGCAGTCTGGGGTTTAACTATGGCTACACCTTC.

This clonotype has at least ten counts. This chain connects TRBV2 to TRBJ1-5; weak D call: TRBD1 (5 bases). V was trimmed by 3 bases and J by 1 base, leaving 19 bases between them. CDR1 and CDR2 (germline): SNHLY, FYNNEI. The CDR3 spans 18 residues. The DNA for the CDR3 is TGTGCCAGCAGTGATCTTCTCCGGGGTGGGGCGAGCAATCAGCCCCAGCATTTT. Its translation is CASSDLLRGGASNQPQHF.

Regarding this clonotype: Likely a read error: the CDR3 ends without its conserved phenylalanine or tryptophan. This chain connects TRBV2 to TRBJ1-2, with 9 bases aligning to TRBD1. V dropped 2 bases and J dropped 7; count of bases not matched to a gene: 14. The CDR3 has 17 residues. Germline CDR1 reads SNHLY; CDR2 reads FYNNEI. This chain's CDR3 is CASSEQKSGQGVGGYTS. The CDR3 DNA follows: TGTGCCAGCAGTGAACAAAAATCGGGACAGGGTGTCGGTGGCTACACCTCC.

This clonotype appeared a few times. The chain couples TRBV5-1 to TRBJ1-2; a weak D match, TRBD1 (6 bases). Trimming stripped 0 bases from V and 4 bases from J, with 16 bases between. The CDR3 is 16 residues long. CDR1 and CDR2 (germline): SGHRS, YFSETQ. The CDR3 sequence: CASSLGDTGSIYGYTF. The CDR3 DNA is TGCGCCAGCAGCTTGGGGGACACAGGGTCGATCTATGGCTACACCTTC. The whole variable domain, filled in from reference TRBV5-1 and TRBJ1-2, reads KAGVTQTPRYLIKTRGQQVTLSCSPISGHRSVSWYQQTPGQGLQFLFEYFSETQRNKGNFPGRFSGRQFSNSRSEMNVSTLELGDSALYLCASSLGDTGSIYGYTFGSGTRLTVV.

The CDR3 coding sequence is TGTGCCACCAGCAGTCCTAGCGGTAGCACAGATACGCAGTATTTT. This translates into CATSSPSGSTDTQYF. The chain links TRBV15 to TRBJ2-3; 7 bases map to TRBD2. V shed 3 bases and J 0 bases; nucleotides not matched to a gene: 3. Germline CDR1 and CDR2: LNHNV and YYDKDF (reference sequence). This CDR3 spans 15 amino acids.

V gene TRBV5-8 combines with J gene TRBJ1-1; the match to TRBD1 covers 8 bases. The V segment lost 4 bases and the J segment 2 bases; nucleotides outside the gene matches: 7. Per the germline V gene, CDR1 is SGHTS and CDR2 is YDEGEE. CDR3 length: 15 residues. CDR3 DNA sequence: TGTGCCAGCAGCGCACCGACAGGGGCTAACACTGAAGCTTTCTTT. It specifies CASSAPTGANTEAFF.

This sequence joins TRBV19 and TRBJ1-3, with no clear D. In germline, CDR1 is LNHDA, CDR2 SQIVND (reference sequence). CDR3 length: 14 residues. V lost 6 bases and J lost 0, with 9 bases in between. The chain's CDR3 is CASSGRSSGNTIYF. The CDR3 region has the DNA TGTGCCAGTAGCGGACGGTCCTCTGGAAACACCATATATTTT.

Turning to this clonotype: Germline is not matched at one junction end, which may reflect a read error. The J gene is TRBJ1-2, the V gene TRBV5-1, with a tentative D call TRBD1 (5 bases). CDR1 and CDR2 from the germline V gene are SGHRS and YFSETQ. CDR3 size: 15 residues. CDR3 region: CAGSQSVGANYGYTF. Written as DNA, the CDR3 is TGCGCCGGCAGCCAATCGGTAGGGGCTAACTATGGCTACACCTTC.

The V and J genes are TRBV5-1 and TRBJ2-1; tentatively, D is TRBD1 or TRBD2 (6 bases each). CDR3 length: 16 amino acids. Trimming removed 4 bases from V and 4 bases from J, with 18 bases in between. Germline values: CDR1 SGHRS, CDR2 YFSETQ. This chain's CDR3 is CASSPTEGGSYNEQFF. CDR3 nucleotide sequence: TGCGCCAGCAGCCCCACAGAGGGGGGTTCTTACAATGAGCAGTTCTTC.

There are many counts of this clonotype. V is TRBV15 and J is TRBJ2-7, with a tentative D call TRBD2 (6 bases). V lost 3 bases and J lost 6, with 18 bases in between. Per germline, CDR1 LNHNV and CDR2 YYDKDF (reference sequence). The CDR3 has 15 residues. Written as DNA, the CDR3 is TGTGCCACCAGCAGGGAACTGGGGGGAAACACCGAGCAGTACTTC. Amino acid sequence: CATSRELGGNTEQYF.

Many counts were recorded for this clonotype. V usage is TRBV20-1 and J usage is TRBJ2-5, with no clear D. V lost 4 bases and J lost 4, with 13 bases in between. The CDR3 has 13 amino acids. Germline V gene sequence: CDR1 DFQATT, CDR2 SNEGSKA (reference sequence). CDR3 region: CSATRPQAETQYF. Written as DNA, the CDR3 is TGCAGTGCTACGCGCCCGCAGGCAGAGACCCAGTACTTC.

Many counts were recorded for this clonotype. The V and J genes are TRBV5-1 and TRBJ2-1; TRBD2 aligns across 7 bases. V gave up 5 bases and J gave up 5 bases; unmatched junction bases: 4. Germline V gives CDR1 SGHRS, CDR2 YFSETQ. This CDR3 spans 13 amino acids. The chain's CDR3 is CASSMGGDNEQFF. In nucleotides, the CDR3 is TGCGCCAGCAGTATGGGGGGGGACAATGAGCAGTTCTTC.

The table lists this clonotype with many counts. The rearrangement joins TRBV14 to TRBJ1-3; D call uncertain. CDR3 length equals 10 residues. With 6 bases removed from V and 3 bases from J, the gap between germline ends came to 0 bases. In germline, CDR1 is SGHDN, CDR2 FVKESK. CDR3 sequence reads: CASSGNTIYF. The DNA of the CDR3 is TGTGCCAGCAGTGGAAACACCATATATTTT.

This clonotype was seen ten or more times. V and J are TRBV28 and TRBJ2-7; D ambiguous. CDR1 MDHEN and CDR2 SYDVKM come from the germline V gene. This CDR3 has 12 residues. Trimming shortened V by 3 bases and J by 3 bases, and 6 bases separated the two germline ends. CDR3 residues: CASSLAVYEQYF. The CDR3 DNA reads TGTGCCAGCAGTTTGGCTGTCTACGAGCAGTACTTC.

The rearrangement links TRBV10-3 to TRBJ1-2, with 9 bases matching TRBD1. Germline-derived CDR1 and CDR2 are ENHRY and SYGVKD. The V and J ends lost 6 bases and 5 bases, in that order; junction bases with no gene match: 7. CDR3 length: 14 amino acids. The CDR3 region has the DNA TGTGCCATCAGAAGACCGGGACAGGGTTATGGCTACACCTTC. Its translation is CAIRRPGQGYGYTF.